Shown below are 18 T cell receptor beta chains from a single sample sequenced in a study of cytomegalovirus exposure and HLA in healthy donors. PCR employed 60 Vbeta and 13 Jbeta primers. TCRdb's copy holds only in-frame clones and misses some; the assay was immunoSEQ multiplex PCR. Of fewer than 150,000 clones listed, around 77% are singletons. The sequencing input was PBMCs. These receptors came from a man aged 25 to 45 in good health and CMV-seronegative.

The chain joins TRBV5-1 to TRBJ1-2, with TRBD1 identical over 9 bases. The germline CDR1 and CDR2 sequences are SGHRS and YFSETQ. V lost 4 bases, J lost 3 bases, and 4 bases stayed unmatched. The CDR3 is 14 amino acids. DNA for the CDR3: TGCGCCAGCAGCCGGGACAGGGAAGACTATGGCTACACCTTC. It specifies CASSRDREDYGYTF.

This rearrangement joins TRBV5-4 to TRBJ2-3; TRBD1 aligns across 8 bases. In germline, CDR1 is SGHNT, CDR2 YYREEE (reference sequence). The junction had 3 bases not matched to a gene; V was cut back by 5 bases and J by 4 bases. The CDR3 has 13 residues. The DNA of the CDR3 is TGTGCCAGCAGTCGGGACAGGTCAGATACGCAGTATTTT. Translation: CASSRDRSDTQYF. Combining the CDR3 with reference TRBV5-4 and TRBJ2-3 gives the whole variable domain ETGVTQSPTHLIKTRGQQVTLRCSSQSGHNTVSWYQQALGQGPQFIFQYYREEENGRGNFPPRFSGLQFPNYSSELNVNALELDDSALYLCASSRDRSDTQYFGPGTRLTVL.

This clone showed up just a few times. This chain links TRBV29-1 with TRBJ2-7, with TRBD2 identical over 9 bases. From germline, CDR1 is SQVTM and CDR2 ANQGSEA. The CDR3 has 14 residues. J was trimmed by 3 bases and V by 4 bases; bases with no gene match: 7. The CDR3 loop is CSVVPSGKFYEQYF. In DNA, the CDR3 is TGCAGCGTTGTCCCTAGCGGGAAGTTCTACGAGCAGTACTTC.

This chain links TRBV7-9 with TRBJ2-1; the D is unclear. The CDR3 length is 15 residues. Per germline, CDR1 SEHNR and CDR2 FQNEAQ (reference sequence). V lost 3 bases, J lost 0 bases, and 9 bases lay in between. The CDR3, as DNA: TGTGCCAGCAGCTTGGGCCCCAACTCCTACAATGAGCAGTTCTTC. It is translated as CASSLGPNSYNEQFF.

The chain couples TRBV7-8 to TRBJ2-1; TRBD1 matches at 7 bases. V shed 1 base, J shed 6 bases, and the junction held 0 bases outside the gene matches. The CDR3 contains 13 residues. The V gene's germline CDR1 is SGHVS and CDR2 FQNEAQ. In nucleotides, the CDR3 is TGTGCCAGCAGCTTAGGGGACAGCAATGAGCAGTTCTTC. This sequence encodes CASSLGDSNEQFF.

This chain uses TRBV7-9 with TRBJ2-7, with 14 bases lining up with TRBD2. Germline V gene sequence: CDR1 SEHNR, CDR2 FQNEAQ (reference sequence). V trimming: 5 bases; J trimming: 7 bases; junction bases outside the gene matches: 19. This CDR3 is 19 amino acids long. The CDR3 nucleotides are TGTGCCAGCAGCCCACCCACCGGGACTAGCGGGAGCCGGGTCGATGAGCAGTACTTC. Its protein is CASSPPTGTSGSRVDEQYF.

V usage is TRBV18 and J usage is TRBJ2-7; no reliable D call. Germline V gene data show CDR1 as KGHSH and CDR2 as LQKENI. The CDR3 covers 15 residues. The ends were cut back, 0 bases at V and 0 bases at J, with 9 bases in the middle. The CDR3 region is CASSPPDTVSYEQYF. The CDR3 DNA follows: TGTGCCAGCTCACCACCTGACACCGTCTCCTACGAGCAGTACTTC. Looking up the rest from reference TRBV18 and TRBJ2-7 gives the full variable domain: NAGVMQNPRHLVRRRGQEARLRCSPMKGHSHVYWYRQLPEEGLKFMVYLQKENIIDESGMPKERFSAEFPKEGPSILRIQQVVRGDSAAYFCASSPPDTVSYEQYFGPGTRLTVT.

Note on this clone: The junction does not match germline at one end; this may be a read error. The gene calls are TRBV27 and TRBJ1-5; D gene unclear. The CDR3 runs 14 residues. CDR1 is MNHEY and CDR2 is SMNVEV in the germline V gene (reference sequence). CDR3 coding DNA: TGTGCCAGCAGTCCGGGGAGGAAGGCTCAGCCCCAGAATTTT. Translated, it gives CASSPGRKAQPQNF.

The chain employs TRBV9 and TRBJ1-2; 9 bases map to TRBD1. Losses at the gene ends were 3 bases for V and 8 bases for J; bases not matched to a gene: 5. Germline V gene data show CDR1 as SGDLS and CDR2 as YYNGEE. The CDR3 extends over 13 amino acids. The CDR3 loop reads CASSDPQGAGYTF. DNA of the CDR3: TGTGCCAGCAGCGACCCACAGGGGGCCGGCTACACCTTC.

CDR3 sequence (DNA): TGTGCCAGCAGCCCCCGGGACAGACTCCAGCGGGAGCAGTACTTC. Protein product: CASSPRDRLQREQYF. The chain has TRBV11-2 and TRBJ2-7; TRBD1 matches at 7 bases. The trim removed 5 bases at V and 7 bases at J, leaving 14 bases unmatched. The CDR3 has 15 residues. The germline CDR1 and CDR2 sequences are SGHAT and FQNNGV. Full variable domain (outside the CDR3, taken from reference TRBV11-2 and TRBJ2-7): EAGVAQSPRYKIIEKRQSVAFWCNPISGHATLYWYQQILGQGPKLLIQFQNNGVVDDSQLPKDRFSAERLKGVDSTLKIQPAKLEDSAVYLCASSPRDRLQREQYFGPGTRLTVT.

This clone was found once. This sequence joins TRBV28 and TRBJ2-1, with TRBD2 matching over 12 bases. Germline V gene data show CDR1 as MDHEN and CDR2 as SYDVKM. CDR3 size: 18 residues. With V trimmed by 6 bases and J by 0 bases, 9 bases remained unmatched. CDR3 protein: CASRAGLAGSSSYNEQFF. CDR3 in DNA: TGTGCCAGCAGGGCGGGACTAGCGGGCTCCAGCTCCTACAATGAGCAGTTCTTC.

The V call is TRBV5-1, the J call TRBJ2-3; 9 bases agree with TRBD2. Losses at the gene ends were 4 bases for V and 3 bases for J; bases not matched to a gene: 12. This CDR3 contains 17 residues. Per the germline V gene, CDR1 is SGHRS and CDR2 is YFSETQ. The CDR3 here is CASSRGLAKIQTDTQYF. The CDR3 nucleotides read TGCGCCAGCAGCCGAGGACTAGCGAAGATACAAACAGATACGCAGTATTTT.

For the CDR3, the DNA is TGTGCCAGCAGTGAAGCGACAGGGAACCAGCCCCAGCATTTT. This gives the protein CASSEATGNQPQHF. The chain has TRBV6-1 and TRBJ1-5; TRBD1 matches 7 bases. J gave up 7 bases and V 0 bases, and 3 bases lay outside the gene matches. The germline gives CDR1 MNHNS, CDR2 SASEGT. There are 14 residues in the CDR3.

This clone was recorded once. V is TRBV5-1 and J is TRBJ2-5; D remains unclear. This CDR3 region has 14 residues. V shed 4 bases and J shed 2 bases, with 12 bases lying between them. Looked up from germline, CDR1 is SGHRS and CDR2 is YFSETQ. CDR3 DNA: TGCGCCAGCAGCCCAGATCCACCTCAAGAGACCCAGTACTTC. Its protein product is CASSPDPPQETQYF.

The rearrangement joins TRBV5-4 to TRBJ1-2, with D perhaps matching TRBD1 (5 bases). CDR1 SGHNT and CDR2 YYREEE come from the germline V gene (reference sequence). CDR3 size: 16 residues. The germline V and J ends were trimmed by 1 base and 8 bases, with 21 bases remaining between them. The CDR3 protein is CASSLWNFGTEGGYTF. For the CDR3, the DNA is TGTGCCAGCAGCTTGTGGAACTTCGGGACGGAGGGAGGCTACACCTTC.

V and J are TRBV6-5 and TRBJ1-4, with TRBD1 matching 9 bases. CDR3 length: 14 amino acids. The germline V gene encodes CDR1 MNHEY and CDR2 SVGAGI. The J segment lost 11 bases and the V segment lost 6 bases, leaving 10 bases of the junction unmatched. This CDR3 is CASREQGAKGKLFF. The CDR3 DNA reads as TGTGCCAGCAGAGAACAGGGGGCGAAGGGGAAACTGTTTTTT.

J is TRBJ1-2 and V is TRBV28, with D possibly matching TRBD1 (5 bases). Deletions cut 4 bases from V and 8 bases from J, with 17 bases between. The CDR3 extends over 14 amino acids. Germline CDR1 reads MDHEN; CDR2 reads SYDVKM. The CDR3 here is CASSSAVPWGGYTF. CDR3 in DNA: TGTGCCAGCAGTTCGGCAGTCCCATGGGGCGGCTACACCTTC.

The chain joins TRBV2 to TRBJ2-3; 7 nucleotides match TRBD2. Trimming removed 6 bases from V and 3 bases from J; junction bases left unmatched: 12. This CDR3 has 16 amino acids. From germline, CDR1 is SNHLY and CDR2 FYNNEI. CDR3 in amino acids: CASSDPTSAPTDTQYF. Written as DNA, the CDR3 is TGTGCCAGCAGCGACCCCACTAGCGCCCCGACAGATACGCAGTATTTT.